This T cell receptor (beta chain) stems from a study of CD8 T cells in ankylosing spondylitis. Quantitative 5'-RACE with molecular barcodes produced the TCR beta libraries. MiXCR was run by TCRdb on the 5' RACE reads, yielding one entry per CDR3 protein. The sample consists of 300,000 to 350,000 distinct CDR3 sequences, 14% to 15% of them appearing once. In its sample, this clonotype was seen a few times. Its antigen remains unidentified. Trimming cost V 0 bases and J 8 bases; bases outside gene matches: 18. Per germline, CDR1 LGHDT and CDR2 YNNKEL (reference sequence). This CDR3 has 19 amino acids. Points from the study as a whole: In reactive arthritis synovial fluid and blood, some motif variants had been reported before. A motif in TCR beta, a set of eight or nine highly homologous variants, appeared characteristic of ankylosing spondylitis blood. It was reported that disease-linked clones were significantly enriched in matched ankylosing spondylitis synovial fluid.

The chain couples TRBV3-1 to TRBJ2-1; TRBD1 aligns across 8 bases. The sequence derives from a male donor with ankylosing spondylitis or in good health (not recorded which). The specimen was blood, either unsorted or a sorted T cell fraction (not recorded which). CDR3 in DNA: TGTGCCAGCAGCCAAGACTTACAGGGGGAGACAGGGGCATTTGATGAGCAGTTCTTC. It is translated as CASSQDLQGETGAFDEQFF.